The clone carrying this TCR beta chain appeared many times. This entry is derived from a study of early T cells in non-severe SARS-CoV-2 infection. At the level of the study: With bulk RNA from unsorted whole blood as input, sequencing yielded unpaired chains.

MiXCR, applied by TCRdb to the 5' RACE reads, yields one record per CDR3 protein. This table has approximately 81,000 distinct CDR3 sequences, less than 15% appearing once. V gave up 7 bases and J gave up 2 bases, with 12 bases separating them. The CDR3 loop spans 14 amino acids. The receptor's source is an adult who was a healthcare worker with PCR-confirmed SARS-CoV-2 infection or an uninfected control (not recorded which). Input material: whole blood. The chain has TRBV12-3 or TRBV12-4 and TRBJ1-5; D gene ambiguous. CDR3 DNA: TGTGCCAGCACCCTCGACAAGGGCAATCAGCCCCAGCATTTT. It is translated as CASTLDKGNQPQHF.